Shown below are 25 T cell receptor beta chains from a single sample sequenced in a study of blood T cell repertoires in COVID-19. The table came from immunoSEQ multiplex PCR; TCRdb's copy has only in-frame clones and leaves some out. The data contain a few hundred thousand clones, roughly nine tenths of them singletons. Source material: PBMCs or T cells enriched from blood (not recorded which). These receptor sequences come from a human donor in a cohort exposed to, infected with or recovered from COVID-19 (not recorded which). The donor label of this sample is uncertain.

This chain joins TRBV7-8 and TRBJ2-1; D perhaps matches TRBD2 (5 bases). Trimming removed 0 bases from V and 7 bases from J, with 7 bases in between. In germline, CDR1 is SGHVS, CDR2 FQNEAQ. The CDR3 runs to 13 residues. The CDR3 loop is CASSLARTNEQFF. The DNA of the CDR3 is TGTGCCAGCAGCTTAGCGAGGACTAATGAGCAGTTCTTC. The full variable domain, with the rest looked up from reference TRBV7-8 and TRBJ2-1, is GAGVSQSPRYKVAKRGQDVALRCDPISGHVSLFWYQQALGQGPEFLTYFQNEAQLDKSGLPSDRFFAERPEGSVSTLKIQRTQQEDSAVYLCASSLARTNEQFFGPGTRLTVL.

CDR3 in amino acids: CASAQVGQNTEAFF. The CDR3, as DNA: TGTGCCAGCGCACAGGTGGGACAGAACACTGAAGCTTTCTTT. The chain combines TRBV18 with TRBJ1-1, with D possibly TRBD1 on 6 matching bases. The CDR3 is 14 residues long. Deletions cut 8 bases from V and 1 base from J, with 14 bases between. The germline CDR1 and CDR2 sequences are KGHSH and LQKENI.

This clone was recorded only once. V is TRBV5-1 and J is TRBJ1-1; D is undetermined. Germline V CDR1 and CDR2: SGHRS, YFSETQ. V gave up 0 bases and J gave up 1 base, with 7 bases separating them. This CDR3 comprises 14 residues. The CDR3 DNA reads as TGCGCCAGCAGCTTGGTCGTTTCGAACACTGAAGCTTTCTTT. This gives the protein CASSLVVSNTEAFF.

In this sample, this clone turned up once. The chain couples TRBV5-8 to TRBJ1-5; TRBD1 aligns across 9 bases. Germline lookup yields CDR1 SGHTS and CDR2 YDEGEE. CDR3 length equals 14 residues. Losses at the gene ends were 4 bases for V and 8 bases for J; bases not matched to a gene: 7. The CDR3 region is CASSTGQGLEPQHF. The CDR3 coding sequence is TGTGCCAGCAGCACCGGACAGGGGTTGGAGCCCCAGCATTTT.

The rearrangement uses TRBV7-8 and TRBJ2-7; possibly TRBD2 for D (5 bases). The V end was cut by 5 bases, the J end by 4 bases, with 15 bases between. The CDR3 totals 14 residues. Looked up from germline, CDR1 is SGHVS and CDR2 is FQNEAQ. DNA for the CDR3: TGTGCCAGCAGCCGATCGGACGGGAATTACGAGCAGTACTTC. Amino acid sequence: CASSRSDGNYEQYF.

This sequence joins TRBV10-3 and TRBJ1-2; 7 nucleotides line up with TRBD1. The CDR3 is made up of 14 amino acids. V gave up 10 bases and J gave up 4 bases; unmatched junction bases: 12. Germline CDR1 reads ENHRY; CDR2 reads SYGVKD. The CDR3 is CATVDRPSLYGYTF. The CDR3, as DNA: TGTGCCACTGTGGACAGGCCTTCCCTCTATGGCTACACCTTC.

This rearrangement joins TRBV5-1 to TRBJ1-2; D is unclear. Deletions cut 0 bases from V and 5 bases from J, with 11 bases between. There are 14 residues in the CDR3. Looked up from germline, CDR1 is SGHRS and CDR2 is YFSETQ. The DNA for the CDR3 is TGCGCCAGCAGCTTGGCGGAGGGTGGGTATGGCTACACCTTC. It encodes CASSLAEGGYGYTF.

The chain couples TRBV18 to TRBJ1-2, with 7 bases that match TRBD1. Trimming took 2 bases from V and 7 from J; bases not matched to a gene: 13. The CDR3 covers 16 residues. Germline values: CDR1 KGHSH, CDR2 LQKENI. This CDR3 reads CASSPSVTGNAFGYTF. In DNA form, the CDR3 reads TGTGCCAGCTCACCAAGCGTGACAGGGAATGCTTTTGGCTACACCTTC.

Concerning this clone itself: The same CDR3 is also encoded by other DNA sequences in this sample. The CDR3 loop is CASSVGQGAREKLFF. The CDR3 DNA reads TGTGCCAGCAGCGTAGGACAGGGGGCACGAGAAAAACTGTTTTTT. The chain combines TRBV9 with TRBJ1-4, with 10 nucleotides matching TRBD1. Trimming at V came to 0 bases and at J to 8 bases, leaving 4 bases not matched to a gene. This CDR3 is built from 15 residues. The germline V gene has CDR1 SGDLS and CDR2 YYNGEE.

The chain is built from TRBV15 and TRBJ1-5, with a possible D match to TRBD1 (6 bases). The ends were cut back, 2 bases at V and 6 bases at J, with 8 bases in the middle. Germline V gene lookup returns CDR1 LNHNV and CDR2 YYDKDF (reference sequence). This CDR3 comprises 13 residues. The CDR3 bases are TGTGCCACCAGCAGAACAGGGTTTCAGCCCCAGCATTTT. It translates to CATSRTGFQPQHF.

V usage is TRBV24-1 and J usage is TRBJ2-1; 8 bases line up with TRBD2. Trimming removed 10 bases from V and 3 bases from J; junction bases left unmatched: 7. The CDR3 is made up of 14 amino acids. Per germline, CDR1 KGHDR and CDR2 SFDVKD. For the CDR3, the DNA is TGTGCCACTTTGCGCGGGGGGTTCTACAATGAGCAGTTCTTC. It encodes CATLRGGFYNEQFF.

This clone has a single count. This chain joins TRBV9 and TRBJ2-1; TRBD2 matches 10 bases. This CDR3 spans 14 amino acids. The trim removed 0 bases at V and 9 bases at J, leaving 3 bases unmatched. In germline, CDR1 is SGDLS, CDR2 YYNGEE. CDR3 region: CASSVVGTSVEQFF. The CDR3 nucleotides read TGTGCCAGCAGCGTAGTAGGGACTAGCGTTGAGCAGTTCTTC. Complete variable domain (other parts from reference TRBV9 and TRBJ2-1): DSGVTQTPKHLITATGQRVTLRCSPRSGDLSVYWYQQSLDQGLQFLIQYYNGEERAKGNILERFSAQQFPDLHSELNLSSLELGDSALYFCASSVVGTSVEQFFGPGTRLTVL.

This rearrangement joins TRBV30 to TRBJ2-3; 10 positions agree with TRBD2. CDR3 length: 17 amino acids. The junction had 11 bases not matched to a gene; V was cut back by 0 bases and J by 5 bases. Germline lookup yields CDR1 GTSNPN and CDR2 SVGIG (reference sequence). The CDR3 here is CAWSVPPQRGGQDTQYF. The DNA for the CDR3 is TGTGCCTGGAGTGTACCCCCTCAGCGGGGGGGCCAAGATACGCAGTATTTT.

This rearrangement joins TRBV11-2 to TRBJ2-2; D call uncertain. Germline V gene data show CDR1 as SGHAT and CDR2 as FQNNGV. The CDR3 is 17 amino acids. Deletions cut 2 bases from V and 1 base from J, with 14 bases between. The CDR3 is CASSLSGYSLNTGELFF. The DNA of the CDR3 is TGTGCCAGCAGCTTATCAGGCTATTCCCTGAACACCGGGGAGCTGTTTTTT.

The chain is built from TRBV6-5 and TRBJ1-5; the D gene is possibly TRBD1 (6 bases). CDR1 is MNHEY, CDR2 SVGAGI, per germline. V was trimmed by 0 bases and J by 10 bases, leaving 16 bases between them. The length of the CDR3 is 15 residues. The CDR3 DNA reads TGTGCCAGCAGTTACTCTGACAGGTCAATCAGCCCCCAGCATTTT. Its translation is CASSYSDRSISPQHF.

The CDR3: CASSYSTGDHYGYTF. CDR3 coding DNA: TGTGCCAGCAGTTACAGTACAGGGGATCACTATGGCTACACCTTC. V is TRBV6-5 and J is TRBJ1-2, with 7 bases identical to TRBD1. In germline, CDR1 is MNHEY, CDR2 SVGAGI. The CDR3 runs to 15 residues. The junction had 6 bases not matched to a gene; V was cut back by 2 bases and J by 3 bases.

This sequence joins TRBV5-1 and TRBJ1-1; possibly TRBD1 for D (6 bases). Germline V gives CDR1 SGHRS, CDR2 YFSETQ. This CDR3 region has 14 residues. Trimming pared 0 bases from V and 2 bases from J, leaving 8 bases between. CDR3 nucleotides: TGCGCCAGCAGCTTGGGACAGGTTAACACTGAAGCTTTCTTT. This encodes CASSLGQVNTEAFF.

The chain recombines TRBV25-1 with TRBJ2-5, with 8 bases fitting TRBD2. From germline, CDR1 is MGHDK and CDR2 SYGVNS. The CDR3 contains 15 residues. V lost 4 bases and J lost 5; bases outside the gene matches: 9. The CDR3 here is CASSVTGGGWETQYF. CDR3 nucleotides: TGTGCCAGCAGTGTTACCGGCGGGGGGTGGGAGACCCAGTACTTC.

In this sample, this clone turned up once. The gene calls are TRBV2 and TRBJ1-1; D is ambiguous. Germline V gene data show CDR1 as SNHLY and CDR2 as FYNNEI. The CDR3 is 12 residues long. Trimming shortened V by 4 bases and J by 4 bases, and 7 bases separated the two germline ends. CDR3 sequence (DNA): TGTGCCAGCAGTGTTTATAGCACTGAAGCTTTCTTT. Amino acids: CASSVYSTEAFF.

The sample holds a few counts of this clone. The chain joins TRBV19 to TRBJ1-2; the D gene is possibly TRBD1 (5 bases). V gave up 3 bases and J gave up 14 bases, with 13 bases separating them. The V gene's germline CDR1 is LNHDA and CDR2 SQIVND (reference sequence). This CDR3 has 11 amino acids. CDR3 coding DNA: TGTGCCAGTAGTATCCGTATGAAGGGGACCTTC. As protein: CASSIRMKGTF.

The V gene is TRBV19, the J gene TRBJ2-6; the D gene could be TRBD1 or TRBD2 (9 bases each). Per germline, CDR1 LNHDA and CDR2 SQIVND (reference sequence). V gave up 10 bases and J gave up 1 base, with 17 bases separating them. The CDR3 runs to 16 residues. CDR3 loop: CATSGTGLSGANVLTF. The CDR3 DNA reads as TGTGCCACTAGCGGGACAGGGCTGTCTGGGGCCAACGTCCTGACTTTC.

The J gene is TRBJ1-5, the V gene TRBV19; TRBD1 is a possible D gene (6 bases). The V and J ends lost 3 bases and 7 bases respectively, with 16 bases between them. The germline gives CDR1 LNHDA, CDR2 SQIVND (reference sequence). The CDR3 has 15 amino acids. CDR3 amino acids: CASSMGAGIGQPQHF. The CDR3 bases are TGTGCCAGTAGTATGGGGGCAGGGATAGGACAGCCCCAGCATTTT.

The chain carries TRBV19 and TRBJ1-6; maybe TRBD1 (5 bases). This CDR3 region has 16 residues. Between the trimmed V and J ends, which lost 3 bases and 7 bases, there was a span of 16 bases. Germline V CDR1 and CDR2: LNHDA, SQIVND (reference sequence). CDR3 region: CASSIGGTGGNSPLHF. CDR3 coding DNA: TGTGCCAGTAGTATTGGAGGGACGGGGGGGAATTCACCCCTCCACTTT. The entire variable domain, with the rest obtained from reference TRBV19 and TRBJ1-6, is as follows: DGGITQSPKYLFRKEGQNVTLSCEQNLNHDAMYWYRQDPGQGLRLIYYSQIVNDFQKGDIAEGYSVSREKKESFPLTVTSAQKNPTAFYLCASSIGGTGGNSPLHFGNGTRLTVT.

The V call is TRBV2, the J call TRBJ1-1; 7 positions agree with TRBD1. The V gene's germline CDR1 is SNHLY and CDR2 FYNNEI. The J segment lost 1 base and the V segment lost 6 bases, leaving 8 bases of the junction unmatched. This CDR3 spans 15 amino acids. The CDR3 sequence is CASRPSRTGNTEAFF. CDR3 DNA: TGTGCCAGCAGACCATCCAGGACAGGGAACACTGAAGCTTTCTTT.

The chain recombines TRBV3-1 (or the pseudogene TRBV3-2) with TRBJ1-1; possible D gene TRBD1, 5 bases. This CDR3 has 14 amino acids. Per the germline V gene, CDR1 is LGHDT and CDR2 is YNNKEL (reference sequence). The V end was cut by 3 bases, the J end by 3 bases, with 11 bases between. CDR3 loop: CASSHGGVHTEAFF. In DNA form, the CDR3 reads TGTGCCAGCAGCCACGGGGGAGTGCACACTGAAGCTTTCTTT.